This TCR beta chain was sequenced in a study of blood T cell repertoires in COVID-19. Study in general: There were acute and convalescent COVID-19 samples, and they came from the United States, Italy and Spain. Sample material is recorded as cDNA or gDNA derived from T cells, B-cell-depleted T cells, or PBMCs.

In the original workflow: Estimation of nucleated cell counts relied on the amplification of reference gene primers. Data came from immunoSEQ multiplex PCR; TCRdb stores just in-frame clones and leaves some out. The V and J calls and clone size come from that table; D and trimming were worked out from the DNA. The data contain under 200,000 clones, roughly 86% of them seen just once; the ten biggest clones take up approximately 2.7%. Trimming took 6 bases from V and 0 from J; bases not matched to a gene: 3. Germline V gene data show CDR1 as MNHEY and CDR2 as SVGEGT. The CDR3 has 14 amino acids. This clonotype was obtained from a man aged 35 to 55 with active or convalescent COVID-19. The J gene is TRBJ1-2, the V gene TRBV6-2 or TRBV6-3; 8 bases fit TRBD1. The sample comprised peripheral blood. In DNA form, the CDR3 reads TGTGCCAGCAGCCGGACAGGGTCTAACTATGGCTACACCTTC. Residues: CASSRTGSNYGYTF.